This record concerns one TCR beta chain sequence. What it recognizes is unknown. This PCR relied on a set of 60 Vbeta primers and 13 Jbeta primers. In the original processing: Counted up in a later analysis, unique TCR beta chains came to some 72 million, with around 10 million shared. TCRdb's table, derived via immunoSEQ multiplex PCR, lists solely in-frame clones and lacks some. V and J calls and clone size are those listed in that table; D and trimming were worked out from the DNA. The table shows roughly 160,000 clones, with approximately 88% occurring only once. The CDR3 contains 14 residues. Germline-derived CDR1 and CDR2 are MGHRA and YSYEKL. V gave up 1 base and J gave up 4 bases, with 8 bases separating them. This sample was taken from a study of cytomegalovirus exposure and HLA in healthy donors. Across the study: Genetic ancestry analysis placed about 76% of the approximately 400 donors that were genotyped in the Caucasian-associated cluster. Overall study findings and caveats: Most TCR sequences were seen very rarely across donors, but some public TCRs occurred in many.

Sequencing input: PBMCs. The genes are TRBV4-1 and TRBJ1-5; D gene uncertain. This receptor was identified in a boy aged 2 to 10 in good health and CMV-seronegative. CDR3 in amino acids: CASSQGPGNQPQHF. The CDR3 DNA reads TGCGCCAGCAGCCAAGGTCCAGGTAATCAGCCCCAGCATTTT.